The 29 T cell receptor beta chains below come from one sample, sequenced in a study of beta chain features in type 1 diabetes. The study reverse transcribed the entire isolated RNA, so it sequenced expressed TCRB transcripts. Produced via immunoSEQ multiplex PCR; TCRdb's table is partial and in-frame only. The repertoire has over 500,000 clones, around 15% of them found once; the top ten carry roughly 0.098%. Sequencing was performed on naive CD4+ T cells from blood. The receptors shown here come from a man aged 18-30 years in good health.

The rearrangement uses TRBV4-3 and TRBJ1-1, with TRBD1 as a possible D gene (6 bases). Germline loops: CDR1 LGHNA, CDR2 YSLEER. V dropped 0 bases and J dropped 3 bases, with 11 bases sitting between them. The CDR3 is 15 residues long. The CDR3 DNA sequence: TGCGCCAGCAGCCAAGAGCAGGGGCGGGACACTGAAGCTTTCTTT. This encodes CASSQEQGRDTEAFF.

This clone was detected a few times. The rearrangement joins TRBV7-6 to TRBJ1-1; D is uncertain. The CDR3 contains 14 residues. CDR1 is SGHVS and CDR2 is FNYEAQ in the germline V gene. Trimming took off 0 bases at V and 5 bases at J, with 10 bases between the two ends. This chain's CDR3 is CASSLALWGTEAFF. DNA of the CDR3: TGTGCCAGCAGCTTAGCGCTCTGGGGAACTGAAGCTTTCTTT.

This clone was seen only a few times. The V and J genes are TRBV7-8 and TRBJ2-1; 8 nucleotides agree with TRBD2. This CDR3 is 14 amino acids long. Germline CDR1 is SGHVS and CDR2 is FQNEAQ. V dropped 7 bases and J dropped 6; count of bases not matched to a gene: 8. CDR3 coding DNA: TGTGCCAGCACCCCCTTAGCGGGGTCCAATGAGCAGTTCTTC. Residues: CASTPLAGSNEQFF.

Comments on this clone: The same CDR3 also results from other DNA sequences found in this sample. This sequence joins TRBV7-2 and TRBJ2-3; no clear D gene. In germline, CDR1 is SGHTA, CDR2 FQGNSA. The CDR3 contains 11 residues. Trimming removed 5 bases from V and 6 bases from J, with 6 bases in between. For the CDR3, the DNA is TGTGCCAGCAGCCTACGGGATACGCAGTATTTT. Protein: CASSLRDTQYF.

The DNA for the CDR3 is TGTGCCAGCAGCTTAGAGGCTAGCGGGAGCTCCTACGAGCAGTACTTC. It is translated as CASSLEASGSSYEQYF. This rearrangement joins TRBV7-2 to TRBJ2-7, with 10 bases that match TRBD2. The CDR3 sequence is 16 residues long. The V gene's germline CDR1 is SGHTA and CDR2 FQGNSA. The junction had 3 bases not matched to a gene; V was cut back by 1 base and J by 0 bases.

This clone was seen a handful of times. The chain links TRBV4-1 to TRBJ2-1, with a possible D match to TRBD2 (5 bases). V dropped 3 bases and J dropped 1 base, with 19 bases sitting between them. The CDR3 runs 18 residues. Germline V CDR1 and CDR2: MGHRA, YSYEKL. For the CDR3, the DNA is TGCGCCAGCAGCCATCCACGGGGATCGGTTTCTTCCTACAATGAGCAGTTCTTC. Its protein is CASSHPRGSVSSYNEQFF.

CDR3 sequence: CASSERGQGGDETQYF. The DNA of the CDR3 is TGTGCCAGCAGCGAACGGGGACAGGGTGGCGACGAGACCCAGTACTTC. The chain has TRBV7-6 and TRBJ2-5, with 9 bases fitting TRBD1. CDR3 size: 16 residues. CDR1 is SGHVS and CDR2 is FNYEAQ in the germline V gene. V shed 5 bases, J shed 5 bases, and the junction held 12 bases outside the gene matches.

DNA of the CDR3: TGTGCCAGTAGTACCCCCCACAGGGGGGTGTACGAGCAGTACTTC. It specifies CASSTPHRGVYEQYF. The J gene is TRBJ2-7, the V gene TRBV19; 8 positions agree with TRBD1. The CDR3 covers 15 residues. From germline, CDR1 is LNHDA and CDR2 SQIVND (reference sequence). The junction had 9 bases not matched to a gene; V was cut back by 4 bases and J by 4 bases.

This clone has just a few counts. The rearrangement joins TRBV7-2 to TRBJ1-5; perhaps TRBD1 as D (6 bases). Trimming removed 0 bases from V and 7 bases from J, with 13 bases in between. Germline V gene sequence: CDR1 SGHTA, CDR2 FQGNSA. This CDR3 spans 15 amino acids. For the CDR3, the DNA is TGTGCCAGCAGCTTAGCGCCGGGGGCGCGACAGCCCCAGCATTTT. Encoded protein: CASSLAPGARQPQHF.

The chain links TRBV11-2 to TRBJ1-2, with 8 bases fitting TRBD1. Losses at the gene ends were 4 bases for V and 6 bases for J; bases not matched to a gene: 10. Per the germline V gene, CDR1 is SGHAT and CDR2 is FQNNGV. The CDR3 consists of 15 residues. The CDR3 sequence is CASSSLRDRFNGYTF. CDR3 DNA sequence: TGTGCCAGCAGCTCACTTCGGGACAGGTTCAATGGCTACACCTTC.

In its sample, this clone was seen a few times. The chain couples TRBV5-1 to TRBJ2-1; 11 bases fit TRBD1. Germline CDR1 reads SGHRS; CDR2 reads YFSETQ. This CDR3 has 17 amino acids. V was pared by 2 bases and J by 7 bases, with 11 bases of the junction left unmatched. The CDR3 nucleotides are TGCGCCAGCAGCTTCTCTTCAGGACAGGGGGCTAGGAATGAGCAGTTCTTC. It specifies CASSFSSGQGARNEQFF.

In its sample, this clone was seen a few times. This CDR3 is CASSPAWAAVQETQYF. The CDR3 nucleotides are TGTGCCAGCAGTCCCGCGTGGGCAGCCGTCCAAGAGACCCAGTACTTC. The rearrangement uses TRBV28 and TRBJ2-5; D unresolved. CDR1 is MDHEN and CDR2 is SYDVKM in the germline V gene. V shed 5 bases and J shed 1 base, with 17 bases lying between them. The length of the CDR3 is 16 residues.

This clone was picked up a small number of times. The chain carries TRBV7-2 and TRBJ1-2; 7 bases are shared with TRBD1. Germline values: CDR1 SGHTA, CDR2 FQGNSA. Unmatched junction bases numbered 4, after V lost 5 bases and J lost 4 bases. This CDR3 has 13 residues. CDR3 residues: CASSHGTAYGYTF. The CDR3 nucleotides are TGTGCCAGCAGCCACGGGACAGCCTATGGCTACACCTTC.

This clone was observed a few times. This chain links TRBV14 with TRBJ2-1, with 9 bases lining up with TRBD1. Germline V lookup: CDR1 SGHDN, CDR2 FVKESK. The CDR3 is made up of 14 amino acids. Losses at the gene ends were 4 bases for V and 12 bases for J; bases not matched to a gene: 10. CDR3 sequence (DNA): TGTGCCAGCAGCCCGCCGGGGGACAGGGAAAGGCAGTTCTTC. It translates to CASSPPGDRERQFF. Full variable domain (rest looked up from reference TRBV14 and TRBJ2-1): EAGVTQFPSHSVIEKGQTVTLRCDPISGHDNLYWYRRVMGKEIKFLLHFVKESKQDESGMPNNRFLAERTGGTYSTLKVQPAELEDSGVYFCASSPPGDRERQFFGPGTRLTVL.

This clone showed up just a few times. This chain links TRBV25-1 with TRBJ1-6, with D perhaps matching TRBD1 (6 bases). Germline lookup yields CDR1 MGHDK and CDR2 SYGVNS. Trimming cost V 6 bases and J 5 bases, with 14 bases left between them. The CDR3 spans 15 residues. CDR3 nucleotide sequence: TGTGCCAGCAGGGGGGCGGGGCTGAATAATTCACCCCTCCACTTT. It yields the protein CASRGAGLNNSPLHF. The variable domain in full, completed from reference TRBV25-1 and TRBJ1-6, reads EADIYQTPRYLVIGTGKKITLECSQTMGHDKMYWYQQDPGMELHLIHYSYGVNSTEKGDLSSESTVSRIRTEHFPLTLESARPSHTSQYLCASRGAGLNNSPLHFGNGTRLTVT.

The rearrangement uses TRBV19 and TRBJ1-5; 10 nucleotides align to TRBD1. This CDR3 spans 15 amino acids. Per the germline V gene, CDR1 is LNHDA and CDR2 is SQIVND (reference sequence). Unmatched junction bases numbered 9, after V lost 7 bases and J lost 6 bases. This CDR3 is CASTRGDRGSQPQHF. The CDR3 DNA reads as TGTGCCAGTACCAGGGGGGACAGGGGCAGTCAGCCCCAGCATTTT.

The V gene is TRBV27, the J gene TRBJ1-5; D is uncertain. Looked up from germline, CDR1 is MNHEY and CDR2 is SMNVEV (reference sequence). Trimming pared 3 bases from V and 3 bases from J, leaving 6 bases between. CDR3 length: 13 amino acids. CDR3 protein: CASSFQDNQPQHF. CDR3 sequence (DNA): TGTGCCAGCAGTTTTCAGGACAATCAGCCCCAGCATTTT.

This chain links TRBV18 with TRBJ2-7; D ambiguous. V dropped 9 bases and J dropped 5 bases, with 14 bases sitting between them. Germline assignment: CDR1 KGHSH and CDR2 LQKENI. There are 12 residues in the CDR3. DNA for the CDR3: TGTGCCAGTCGAGGCTACCTGGACGAGCAGTACTTC. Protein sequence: CASRGYLDEQYF.

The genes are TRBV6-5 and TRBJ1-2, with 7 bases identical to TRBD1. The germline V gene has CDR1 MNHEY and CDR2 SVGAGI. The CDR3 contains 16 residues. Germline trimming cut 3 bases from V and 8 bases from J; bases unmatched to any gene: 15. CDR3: CASSYSLTGPYGGYTF. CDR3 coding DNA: TGTGCCAGCAGTTATTCTCTGACAGGGCCTTATGGAGGCTACACCTTC.

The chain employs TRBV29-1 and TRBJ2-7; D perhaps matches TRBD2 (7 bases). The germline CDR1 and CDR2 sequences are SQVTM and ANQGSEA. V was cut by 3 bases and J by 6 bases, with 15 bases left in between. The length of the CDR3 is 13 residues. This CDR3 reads CSVDRGGEGEQYF. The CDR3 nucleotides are TGCAGCGTTGACAGGGGAGGGGAGGGCGAGCAGTACTTC.

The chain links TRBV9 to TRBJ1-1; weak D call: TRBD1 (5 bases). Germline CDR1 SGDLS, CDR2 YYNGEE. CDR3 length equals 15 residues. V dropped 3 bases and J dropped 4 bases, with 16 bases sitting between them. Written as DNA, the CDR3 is TGTGCCAGCAGCGCCCGGGGGGAGGGAGTCACTGAAGCTTTCTTT. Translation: CASSARGEGVTEAFF. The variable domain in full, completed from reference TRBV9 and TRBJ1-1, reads DSGVTQTPKHLITATGQRVTLRCSPRSGDLSVYWYQQSLDQGLQFLIQYYNGEERAKGNILERFSAQQFPDLHSELNLSSLELGDSALYFCASSARGEGVTEAFFGQGTRLTVV.

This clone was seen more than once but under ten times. The CDR3 DNA reads as TGTGCCATCAGTCCCGGACCGACCTACGAGCAGTACTTC. As protein: CAISPGPTYEQYF. The chain is built from TRBV10-3 and TRBJ2-7; D is ambiguous. V lost 5 bases and J lost 2, with 10 bases in between. The CDR3 totals 13 residues. Per germline, CDR1 ENHRY and CDR2 SYGVKD.

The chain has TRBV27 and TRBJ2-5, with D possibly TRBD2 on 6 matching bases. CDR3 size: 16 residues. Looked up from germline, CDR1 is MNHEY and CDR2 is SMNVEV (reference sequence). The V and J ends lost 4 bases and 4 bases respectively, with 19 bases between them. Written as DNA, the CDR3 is TGTGCCAGCAGTTACTCGTATCGAGGTAGCGGAGAGACCCAGTACTTC. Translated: CASSYSYRGSGETQYF.

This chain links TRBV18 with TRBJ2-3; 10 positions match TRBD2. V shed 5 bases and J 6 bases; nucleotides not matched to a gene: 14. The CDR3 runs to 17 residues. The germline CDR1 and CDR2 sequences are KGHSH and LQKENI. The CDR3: CASSALLLAGSGDTQYF. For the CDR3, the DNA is TGTGCCAGCTCAGCGCTTTTACTAGCGGGAAGCGGGGATACGCAGTATTTT.

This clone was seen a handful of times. Here the CDR3 DNA reads TGTGCCAGCAGTTTACAAGCGGGGGTTGGCTACAATGAGCAGTTCTTC. Translated: CASSLQAGVGYNEQFF. J is TRBJ2-1 and V is TRBV27; 8 bases match TRBD2. This CDR3 spans 16 amino acids. V shed 2 bases, J shed 3 bases, and the junction held 6 bases outside the gene matches. Germline CDR1 is MNHEY and CDR2 is SMNVEV (reference sequence).

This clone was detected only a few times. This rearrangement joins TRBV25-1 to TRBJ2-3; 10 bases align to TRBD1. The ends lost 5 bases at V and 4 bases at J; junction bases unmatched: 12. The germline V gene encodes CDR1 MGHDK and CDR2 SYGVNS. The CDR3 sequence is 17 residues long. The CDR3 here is CASSQSGTGVRADTQYF. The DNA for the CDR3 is TGTGCCAGCAGTCAGAGTGGGACAGGGGTCCGCGCAGATACGCAGTATTTT. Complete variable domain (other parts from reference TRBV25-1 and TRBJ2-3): EADIYQTPRYLVIGTGKKITLECSQTMGHDKMYWYQQDPGMELHLIHYSYGVNSTEKGDLSSESTVSRIRTEHFPLTLESARPSHTSQYLCASSQSGTGVRADTQYFGPGTRLTVL.

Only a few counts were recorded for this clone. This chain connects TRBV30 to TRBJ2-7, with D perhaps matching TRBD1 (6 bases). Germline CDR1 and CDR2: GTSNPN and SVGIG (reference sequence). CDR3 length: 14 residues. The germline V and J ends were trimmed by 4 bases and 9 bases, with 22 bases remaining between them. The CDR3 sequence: CAWNQRQGGRWQYF. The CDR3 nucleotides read TGTGCCTGGAATCAAAGACAAGGGGGAAGATGGCAGTACTTC.

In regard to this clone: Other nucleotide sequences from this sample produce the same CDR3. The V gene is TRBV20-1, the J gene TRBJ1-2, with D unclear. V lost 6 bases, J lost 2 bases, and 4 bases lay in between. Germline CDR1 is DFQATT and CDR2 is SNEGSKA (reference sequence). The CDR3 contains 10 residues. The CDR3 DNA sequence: TGCAGTGCCACAAACTATGGCTACACCTTC. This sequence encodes CSATNYGYTF.

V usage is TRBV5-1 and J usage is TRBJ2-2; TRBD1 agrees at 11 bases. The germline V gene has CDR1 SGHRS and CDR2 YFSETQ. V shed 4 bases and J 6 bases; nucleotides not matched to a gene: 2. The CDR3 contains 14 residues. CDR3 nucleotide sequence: TGCGCCAGCAGCGGACAGGGGGCGCCCGGGGAGCTGTTTTTT. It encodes CASSGQGAPGELFF.